This entry lists 14 T cell receptor beta chains sequenced from one sample in a study of STAT5B mutations in CD4+ large granular lymphocyte leukemia. Profiling relied on immunoSEQ multiplex PCR, and the TCRdb table lists in-frame clones only, not all of them. The data hold 400 or so clones, with about three fifths observed a single time. The sample consisted of PBMCs. These receptors all stem from a woman aged 50 to 65 with CD4+ T-cell large granular lymphocyte leukemia.

The chain uses TRBV21-1 and TRBJ2-7; TRBD2 is taken as the D call from the table, unchecked against the DNA. TRBV21-1 is labeled a pseudogene. CDR3 length equals 17 residues. The chain's CDR3 is CASSKIGLAGPFYEQYF. The DNA of the CDR3 is TGTGCCAGCAGCAAAATCGGACTAGCGGGACCCTTCTACGAGCAGTACTTC.

The rearrangement links TRBV19 to TRBJ2-3; possibly TRBD2 for D (6 bases). Trimming took off 8 bases at V and 0 bases at J, with 12 bases between the two ends. CDR3 length: 14 residues. Per germline, CDR1 LNHDA and CDR2 SQIVND (reference sequence). The DNA of the CDR3 is TGTGCCAGTCGCCCTGGAGGGAGCACAGATACGCAGTATTTT. This codes for CASRPGGSTDTQYF.

The chain joins TRBV5-4 to TRBJ1-4; perhaps TRBD1 as D (6 bases). This CDR3 has 13 amino acids. Trimming took 0 bases from V and 8 from J, leaving 8 bases between them. Germline lookup yields CDR1 SGHNT and CDR2 YYREEE (reference sequence). The CDR3 region is CASSLDREEKLFF. The CDR3 DNA reads TGTGCCAGCAGCTTGGACAGGGAGGAAAAACTGTTTTTT.

This clone is large. The chain employs TRBV10-3 and TRBJ1-1, with D hard to call. CDR1 is ENHRY and CDR2 is SYGVKD in the germline V gene. The CDR3 is 14 amino acids. V was cut by 3 bases and J by 0 bases, with 8 bases left in between. DNA of the CDR3: TGTGCCATCAGTGATTCCGGGATGAACACTGAAGCTTTCTTT. The encoded protein is CAISDSGMNTEAFF.

J is TRBJ2-5 and V is TRBV10-1; maybe TRBD2 (5 bases). Germline V CDR1 and CDR2: WNHNN, SYGVQD (reference sequence). V dropped 5 bases and J dropped 5 bases, with 12 bases sitting between them. This CDR3 is built from 13 residues. The CDR3 loop reads CASSSSPGETQYF. As DNA, the CDR3 is TGCGCCAGCAGTTCCTCCCCGGGGGAGACCCAGTACTTC.

There are a few counts of this clone. The V and J genes are TRBV11-2 and TRBJ1-2; D may be TRBD1 (5 bases). Germline values: CDR1 SGHAT, CDR2 FQNNGV. CDR3 size: 13 residues. Trimming cost V 2 bases and J 4 bases, with 8 bases left between them. This CDR3 reads CASSLFQGYGYTF. The CDR3 DNA follows: TGTGCCAGCAGCTTATTCCAGGGCTATGGCTACACCTTC.

V is TRBV4-1 and J is TRBJ1-3; D remains ambiguous. The germline V gene has CDR1 MGHRA and CDR2 YSYEKL. The CDR3 length is 15 residues. V dropped 4 bases and J dropped 1 base, with 11 bases sitting between them. CDR3 region: CASSLVDASGNTIYF. CDR3 nucleotides: TGCGCCAGCAGCCTTGTGGACGCGTCTGGAAACACCATATATTTT.

Comments on this clone: Other DNA sequences in this sample translate to the same CDR3. The chain combines TRBV10-3 with TRBJ1-1, with TRBD1 as a possible D gene (5 bases). There are 16 residues in the CDR3. Deletions cut 0 bases from V and 4 bases from J, with 15 bases between. CDR1 and CDR2 (germline): ENHRY, SYGVKD. CDR3 sequence (DNA): TGTGCCATCAGTGAGTCGGGTTGGGGCGGCGGCACTGAAGCTTTCTTT. It specifies CAISESGWGGGTEAFF.

This clone was counted between two and nine times. The V and J genes are TRBV28 and TRBJ2-2; either TRBD1 or TRBD2 may supply D (5 bases each). CDR1 is MDHEN, CDR2 SYDVKM, per germline. This CDR3 has 14 residues. Trimming shortened V by 8 bases and J by 4 bases, and 14 bases separated the two germline ends. The CDR3 reads CASERGVATGELFF. In nucleotides, the CDR3 is TGTGCCAGCGAGAGAGGGGTGGCCACCGGGGAGCTGTTTTTT.

This clone was counted once. The CDR3 protein is CASSLDQGWSETQYF. CDR3 DNA: TGTGCCAGCAGCTTGGATCAGGGATGGTCAGAGACCCAGTACTTC. The rearrangement joins TRBV5-6 to TRBJ2-5, with D possibly TRBD1 on 5 matching bases. Germline lookup yields CDR1 SGHDT and CDR2 YYEEEE. Between the trimmed V and J ends, which lost 0 bases and 4 bases, there was a span of 13 bases. The CDR3 spans 15 residues.

The chain has TRBV9 and TRBJ1-3; D gene uncertain. The V and J ends lost 4 bases and 3 bases respectively, with 17 bases between them. Germline values: CDR1 SGDLS, CDR2 YYNGEE. This CDR3 spans 16 amino acids. The CDR3 loop reads CASSPSPKTGGNTIYF. The CDR3 region has the DNA TGTGCCAGCAGCCCGTCCCCCAAGACCGGTGGAAACACCATATATTTT.

This clone is deemed hyperexpanded. The genes are TRBV7-8 and TRBJ1-2; D is undetermined. The germline V gene encodes CDR1 SGHVS and CDR2 FQNEAQ. Trimming cost V 0 bases and J 5 bases, with 7 bases left between them. This CDR3 region has 13 residues. Written as DNA, the CDR3 is TGTGCCAGCAGCTTAGCACAGAGTTATGGCTACACCTTC. Its protein is CASSLAQSYGYTF. The whole variable domain, remainder taken from reference TRBV7-8 and TRBJ1-2, is GAGVSQSPRYKVAKRGQDVALRCDPISGHVSLFWYQQALGQGPEFLTYFQNEAQLDKSGLPSDRFFAERPEGSVSTLKIQRTQQEDSAVYLCASSLAQSYGYTFGSGTRLTVV.

The chain links TRBV15 to TRBJ2-3; TRBD2 aligns across 13 bases. This CDR3 is 16 amino acids long. The V segment lost 3 bases and the J segment 4 bases; nucleotides outside the gene matches: 4. Germline lookup yields CDR1 LNHNV and CDR2 YYDKDF (reference sequence). CDR3 residues: CATSSLTSGRADTQYF. The CDR3, as DNA: TGTGCCACCAGCAGTCTAACTAGCGGGAGGGCAGATACGCAGTATTTT.

The genes are TRBV21-1 and TRBJ2-7. TRBV21-1 constitutes a pseudogene. This CDR3 comprises 15 residues. Written as DNA, the CDR3 is TGTGCCAGCAGTCGATGGCTACACGTGTTAGACGAGCAGTACTTC. Protein: CASSRWLHVLDEQYF.